A single sample gave rise to the 6 T cell receptor beta chains below, sequenced in a study of T cell responses to AZD1222 COVID-19 vaccine. Sequenced by immunoSEQ multiplex PCR; TCRdb stores in-frame clones only, minus some. Found here are 140,000 to 150,000 clones, approximately 90% of them singletons; the top ten hold about 15%. This sample comprised peripheral blood, obtained on day 0 of AZD1222 vaccination. The receptors shown here come from an adult in good health.

The chain links TRBV7-9 to TRBJ1-1; maybe TRBD1 (5 bases). Trimming cost V 3 bases and J 6 bases, with 14 bases left between them. The CDR3 is made up of 14 amino acids. CDR1 is SEHNR, CDR2 FQNEAQ, per germline (reference sequence). DNA for the CDR3: TGTGCCAGCAGCTTGGAGGGGACTGTCGCTGAAGCTTTCTTT. Protein product: CASSLEGTVAEAFF.

This chain links TRBV2 with TRBJ2-5, with D possibly TRBD1 on 5 matching bases. The CDR3 contains 13 residues. CDR1 and CDR2 (germline): SNHLY, FYNNEI. V was pared by 8 bases and J by 7 bases, with 17 bases between. The DNA of the CDR3 is TGTGCCAGCGCCCATCCAGGGCCGGGGACCCAGTACTTC. Protein product: CASAHPGPGTQYF.

The V call is TRBV7-2, the J call TRBJ2-7, with D maybe TRBD1 (6 bases). V lost 0 bases, J lost 3 bases, and 6 bases lay in between. Looked up from germline, CDR1 is SGHTA and CDR2 is FQGNSA. The CDR3 covers 13 residues. As DNA, the CDR3 is TGTGCCAGCAGCTTAGCGGACAGCTACGAGCAGTACTTC. Its protein product is CASSLADSYEQYF.

This sequence joins TRBV2 and TRBJ2-7; 8 bases are shared with TRBD2. The V gene end was trimmed by 4 bases and the J gene end by 2 bases; junction bases not matched to a gene: 4. Germline V gene lookup returns CDR1 SNHLY and CDR2 FYNNEI. This CDR3 region has 14 residues. The CDR3 region has the DNA TGTGCCAGCAGTGGGGTAGCGGGGACCTACGAGCAGTACTTC. This gives the protein CASSGVAGTYEQYF. Looking up the rest from reference TRBV2 and TRBJ2-7 gives the full variable domain: EPEVTQTPSHQVTQMGQEVILRCVPISNHLYFYWYRQILGQKVEFLVSFYNNEISEKSEIFDDQFSVERPDGSNFTLKIRSTKLEDSAMYFCASSGVAGTYEQYFGPGTRLTVT.

This clone appeared once. The chain employs TRBV28 and TRBJ2-7, with D maybe TRBD1 (8 bases). CDR3 length: 16 residues. The V gene's germline CDR1 is MDHEN and CDR2 SYDVKM. Trimming removed 2 bases at V and 4 bases at J, with 18 bases between. CDR3 loop: CASSLQGGGTGYEQYF. The CDR3, as DNA: TGTGCCAGCAGTTTACAAGGGGGGGGGACAGGTTACGAGCAGTACTTC. The full variable domain, its missing parts supplied by reference TRBV28 and TRBJ2-7, is DVKVTQSSRYLVKRTGEKVFLECVQDMDHENMFWYRQDPGLGLRLIYFSYDVKMKEKGDIPEGYSVSREKKERFSLILESASTNQTSMYLCASSLQGGGTGYEQYFGPGTRLTVT.

CDR3 sequence: CASSQSLAGPQETQYF. Written as DNA, the CDR3 is TGTGCCAGCAGCCAATCTTTAGCGGGGCCCCAAGAGACCCAGTACTTC. The V gene is TRBV14, the J gene TRBJ2-5; 8 bases line up with TRBD2. J gave up 1 base and V 2 bases, and 6 bases lay outside the gene matches. Germline V CDR1 and CDR2: SGHDN, FVKESK. CDR3 length: 16 amino acids.